Presented here are 17 T cell receptor beta chains from one specimen sequenced in a study of technical replicates of blood from a handful of donors. Assay: immunoSEQ multiplex PCR; the TCRdb copy retains only in-frame clones and omits some. The sample has roughly 50,000 clones, more than 90% seen once; the top ten hold about 3%. What was sequenced was PBMCs. Receptors originate from a human donor in good health. Some clones in this sample may be carry-over from other donors' samples.

CDR3 residues: CASSRRDKSYEQYF. The CDR3 DNA reads as TGTGCCAGCAGCCGTAGAGACAAGTCCTACGAGCAGTACTTC. The rearrangement links TRBV7-2 to TRBJ2-7; D unresolved. The germline V gene encodes CDR1 SGHTA and CDR2 FQGNSA. The CDR3 covers 14 residues. The V end lost 5 bases, the J end lost 1 base, and 12 bases lay between the germline ends.

The rearrangement joins TRBV19 to TRBJ1-1; D ambiguous. CDR1 and CDR2 from the germline V gene are LNHDA and SQIVND (reference sequence). The length of the CDR3 is 14 residues. V lost 3 bases and J lost 4, with 12 bases in between. In DNA form, the CDR3 reads TGTGCCAGTAGTATGGGAGGGTGGGGCACTGAAGCTTTCTTT. Its translation: CASSMGGWGTEAFF.

Here the CDR3 reads CASSPLTGLGNEQFF. In DNA form, the CDR3 reads TGTGCCAGCTCACCACTGACGGGATTAGGGAATGAGCAGTTCTTC. The chain has TRBV18 and TRBJ2-1; weak D call: TRBD2 (5 bases). V was clipped by 1 base and J by 7 bases, with 14 bases between them. Per germline, CDR1 KGHSH and CDR2 LQKENI. The CDR3 totals 15 residues.

The chain combines TRBV5-6 with TRBJ2-2, with D perhaps TRBD1 (6 bases). The germline V gene has CDR1 SGHDT and CDR2 YYEEEE. The V end was cut by 6 bases, the J end by 0 bases, with 21 bases between. This CDR3 is built from 18 residues. CDR3 in DNA: TGTGCCAGCACCCGTGTGGGGTATGGGGGCGCGAACACCGGGGAGCTGTTTTTT. Translating gives CASTRVGYGGANTGELFF. The full variable domain, in which reference TRBV5-6 and TRBJ2-2 provide the parts outside the CDR3, is DAGVTQSPTHLIKTRGQQVTLRCSPKSGHDTVSWYQQALGQGPQFIFQYYEEEERQRGNFPDRFSGHQFPNYSSELNVNALLLGDSALYLCASTRVGYGGANTGELFFGEGSRLTVL.

The rearrangement links TRBV2 to TRBJ2-7; D is uncertain. V lost 0 bases and J 4 bases, leaving 7 bases between the germline ends. There are 13 residues in the CDR3. Per the germline V gene, CDR1 is SNHLY and CDR2 is FYNNEI. The CDR3 DNA is TGTGCCAGCAGTGAAGCGGGCCTTTACGAGCAGTACTTC. Protein product: CASSEAGLYEQYF.

This chain uses TRBV29-1 with TRBJ2-7; the match to TRBD2 covers 7 bases. V shed 7 bases and J 5 bases; nucleotides not matched to a gene: 8. This CDR3 has 12 residues. Per germline, CDR1 SQVTM and CDR2 ANQGSEA. The CDR3 DNA is TGCAGCGCCCAGCGGGGCCAGAACGAGCAGTACTTC. It translates to CSAQRGQNEQYF.

Only one count was recorded for this clone. The genes are TRBV2 and TRBJ1-1; D gene uncertain. The CDR3 runs to 13 residues. V was clipped by 4 bases and J by 3 bases, with 9 bases between them. The V gene's germline CDR1 is SNHLY and CDR2 FYNNEI. CDR3 sequence (DNA): TGTGCCAGCAGTGCATCGCCGGACACTGAAGCTTTCTTT. Its translation is CASSASPDTEAFF.

This clone has only a few counts. V is TRBV7-2 and J is TRBJ1-2, with 9 positions matching TRBD1. The V gene end was trimmed by 1 base and the J gene end by 4 bases; junction bases not matched to a gene: 4. This CDR3 spans 15 amino acids. Germline V lookup: CDR1 SGHTA, CDR2 FQGNSA. CDR3 sequence (DNA): TGTGCCAGCAGCTTAGGACAGGGGGTATTCTATGGCTACACCTTC. Its translation is CASSLGQGVFYGYTF.

The rearrangement uses TRBV30 and TRBJ2-3, with D unresolved. V was cut by 5 bases and J by 5 bases, with 8 bases left in between. This CDR3 contains 11 residues. Germline V gene lookup returns CDR1 GTSNPN and CDR2 SVGIG (reference sequence). The CDR3: CAWSQRDTQYF. The CDR3 DNA sequence: TGTGCCTGGTCCCAGCGAGATACGCAGTATTTT.

V is TRBV19 and J is TRBJ2-7, with 9 bases fitting TRBD1. The germline CDR1 and CDR2 sequences are LNHDA and SQIVND (reference sequence). This CDR3 spans 14 amino acids. With 6 bases clipped from V and 6 bases from J, the junction kept 9 bases outside the gene matches. CDR3 amino acids: CASRSGQGTTEQYF. As DNA, the CDR3 is TGTGCCAGTAGATCAGGACAGGGGACAACCGAGCAGTACTTC.

This chain connects TRBV7-2 to TRBJ1-1; 7 bases match TRBD1. V gave up 3 bases and J gave up 4 bases; unmatched junction bases: 8. Per germline, CDR1 SGHTA and CDR2 FQGNSA. The length of the CDR3 is 15 residues. In nucleotides, the CDR3 is TGTGCCAGCAGCTTCTTTACCTCAGGGGGCACTGAAGCTTTCTTT. As protein: CASSFFTSGGTEAFF.

This chain uses TRBV29-1 with TRBJ2-3; no reliable D call. Germline-derived CDR1 and CDR2 are SQVTM and ANQGSEA. The CDR3 sequence is 13 residues long. V gave up 5 bases and J gave up 4 bases, with 13 bases separating them. The CDR3 bases are TGCAGCGTTTCCGAGAGGCCAGCAGATACGCAGTATTTT. Its translation: CSVSERPADTQYF.

The chain couples TRBV5-1 to TRBJ2-7; 7 bases match TRBD1. CDR1 SGHRS and CDR2 YFSETQ come from the germline V gene. This CDR3 comprises 14 residues. The V gene end was trimmed by 4 bases and the J gene end by 5 bases; junction bases not matched to a gene: 9. CDR3 sequence reads: CASSPRQGFHEQYF. The CDR3 DNA follows: TGCGCCAGCAGCCCTAGACAGGGCTTTCACGAGCAGTACTTC.

V usage is TRBV19 and J usage is TRBJ1-1; the D gene is possibly TRBD1 (5 bases). V gave up 6 bases and J gave up 2 bases, with 13 bases separating them. The CDR3 is made up of 14 amino acids. Per the germline V gene, CDR1 is LNHDA and CDR2 is SQIVND (reference sequence). The DNA for the CDR3 is TGTGCCAGTAGGATTCCAGGGTACAACACTGAAGCTTTCTTT. It is translated as CASRIPGYNTEAFF.

The V and J genes are TRBV7-2 and TRBJ2-3; 9 bases are a match to TRBD2. V was clipped by 3 bases and J by 1 base; unmatched bases: 2. Germline values: CDR1 SGHTA, CDR2 FQGNSA. CDR3 length: 15 residues. CDR3 bases: TGTGCCAGCAGCTTTGGCGGGGGGGGCACAGATACGCAGTATTTT. It is translated as CASSFGGGGTDTQYF.

The rearrangement uses TRBV5-4 and TRBJ2-5, with D uncertain. The CDR3 is 13 residues long. Trimming cost V 0 bases and J 5 bases, with 8 bases left between them. CDR1 is SGHNT and CDR2 is YYREEE in the germline V gene (reference sequence). This chain's CDR3 is CASSLAAGETQYF. The CDR3, as DNA: TGTGCCAGCAGCTTGGCTGCCGGGGAGACCCAGTACTTC.

The rearrangement uses TRBV4-1 and TRBJ2-1, with a tentative D call TRBD1 (6 bases). The germline V and J ends were trimmed by 0 bases and 6 bases, with 15 bases remaining between them. Germline values: CDR1 MGHRA, CDR2 YSYEKL. The CDR3 is made up of 16 amino acids. The CDR3: CASSQDGQGSGNEQFF. The CDR3 DNA reads as TGCGCCAGCAGCCAAGATGGTCAGGGGTCAGGCAATGAGCAGTTCTTC.